This entry describes one T cell receptor beta chain. The antigen remains undetermined. The data were obtained in a study of neoadjuvant anti-PD-1 for oral cavity cancer. Study outcomes and limitations: Higher pretreatment Treg/Th17 ratios tracked higher pretreatment blood clonality.

Time point of the sample: after neoadjuvant nivolumab, at surgical resection. Data came from immunoSEQ multiplex PCR; TCRdb stores just in-frame clones and leaves some out. Among 8,000 to 10,000 clones listed, roughly 61% were seen once. In germline, CDR1 is SEHNR, CDR2 FQNEAQ (reference sequence). Unmatched junction bases numbered 0, after V lost 3 bases and J lost 4 bases. This CDR3 is built from 13 residues. Sequencing was performed on PBMCs, taken after nivolumab (anti-PD-1) treatment. The chain couples TRBV7-9 to TRBJ1-5; 7 nucleotides match TRBD1. This TCR was recovered from a person aged 35-79 years with oral cavity squamous cell carcinoma. CDR3 in amino acids: CASSLTGNQPQHF. The CDR3 DNA is TGTGCCAGCAGCTTGACAGGGAATCAGCCCCAGCATTTT. Supplemented by reference TRBV7-9 and TRBJ1-5, the full variable domain reads DTGVSQNPRHKITKRGQNVTFRCDPISEHNRLYWYRQTLGQGPEFLTYFQNEAQLEKSRLLSDRFSAERPKGSFSTLEIQRTEQGDSAMYLCASSLTGNQPQHFGDGTRLSIL.